Listed here is a single T cell receptor (beta chain). Its binding antigen is unknown. No base quality values were provided; no much bigger clone lies one nucleotide off. The sample comes from a study of technical replicates of blood from several donors (dated by TCRdb to the late 2010s). As encoded in the germline V gene, CDR1 is SGDLS while CDR2 is YYNGEE. The CDR3 runs 12 residues from the cysteine to the phenylalanine. Left in the record is the CDR3 DNA by itself, 36 bases read in frame from the first base. V is clipped by 2 bases and J by 6 bases, and the sequence between their germline boundaries is 8 bases long. Library prep was done by the immunoSEQ multiplex PCR assay. The source is immuneACCESS, and TCRdb retained only in-frame sequences with V and J called. Part of the clones is not carried over; for the studies checked, unresolved V genes explain less than half of this, and the remainder is unexplained. Recorded for this sample are tens of thousands of clones; approximately 96% of them occurred a single time. The top ten hold roughly 0.3% of the sample.

The source material was T cells isolated from PBMCs. The TCR sequence derives from a human donor in good health. Recombination joined TRBV9 with TRBJ1-2; TRBD1 is a weak D gene call, 5 bases matching. This receptor carries the CDR3 CASSVGGNGYTF. In nucleotides, the sequence is TGTGCCAGCAGCGTGGGGGGTAATGGCTACACCTTC.